This T cell receptor (beta chain) was captured in a study of shared clonotypes between healthy human individuals. About the research overall: Three plates were used per donor for CD4 naive, three for CD4 memory, two for CD8 naive and one for CD8 memory.

Unmatched junction bases numbered 4, after V lost 9 bases and J lost 0 bases. This CDR3 has 14 amino acids. Germline values: CDR1 SNHLY, CDR2 FYNNEI. The method was immunoSEQ multiplex PCR; TCRdb's version includes in-frame clones alone and lacks a portion of them. This table has around 560,000 clones, approximately 96% appearing once. Naive CD8 cells lacked CD45RO and underwent positive selection for CCR7, leaving out terminally differentiated effector memory CD45RA+ cells. Donors comprised only Caucasian adults living in Nashville, Tennessee. This chain links TRBV2 with TRBJ2-2; TRBD1 aligns across 7 bases. The TCR was taken from a woman in her 30s in good health. The specimen sequenced was naive CD8+ T cells sorted from blood. CDR3 sequence: CASYDRANTGELFF. The CDR3 bases are TGTGCCAGTTACGACAGGGCGAACACCGGGGAGCTGTTTTTT.